These T cell receptor beta chains were read from a single sample in a study of vaccination and CD4 T cells after COVID-19. These TCRs' antigens remain unknown. TCRdb reanalysed the PCR reads using MiXCR and keeps one entry per CDR3 protein. The table has about 20,000 distinct CDR3 sequences, about three quarters seen once. The sequencing here drew on CD4+ T cells from blood, cultured in vitro, taken after SARS-CoV-2 vaccination. These receptors all stem from a human donor who received a COVID-19 vaccine. Both conserved end residues are part of each CDR3. The D gene is left open where the match is weak. Clone size is given for some rows only: seen once, a few or many times, or a class if the clone is expanded.

d_gene | j_gene | v_gene | abundance | CDR3aa | CDR3nt
. | TRBJ1-1 | TRBV6-1 | . | CASTYSVGIGTEAFF | TGTGCCAGCACCTATTCGGTGGGAATCGGAACTGAAGCTTTCTTT
TRBD1 | TRBJ1-5 | TRBV2 | . | CASSGTGGSNQPQHF | TGTGCCAGCAGCGGGACAGGGGGGAGCAATCAGCCCCAGCATTTT
. | TRBJ1-1 | TRBV19 | . | CASSIPDTEAFF | TGTGCCAGTAGTATACCGGATACTGAAGCTTTCTTT
. | TRBJ1-6 | TRBV7-9 | . | CASSLTGGGNSPLHF | TGTGCCAGCAGCTTAACTGGGGGGGGCAATTCACCCCTCCACTTT
TRBD2 | TRBJ2-5 | TRBV7-2 | . | CASSLELANQETQYF | TGTGCCAGCAGCTTAGAACTAGCGAATCAAGAGACCCAGTACTTC
. | TRBJ1-5 | TRBV19 | . | CASTSYSNQPQHF | TGTGCCAGTACCTCGTATAGCAATCAGCCCCAGCATTTT
. | TRBJ1-3 | TRBV30 | . | CAALGGSGNTIYF | TGTGCCGCCCTTGGGGGCTCTGGAAACACCATATATTTT
TRBD1 | TRBJ1-2 | TRBV7-8 | . | CASSPRDSTPTGYTF | TGTGCCAGCAGCCCGAGGGACAGCACCCCCACTGGCTACACCTTC
. | TRBJ1-2 | TRBV20-1 | . | CSAPGLHIYGYTF | TGCAGTGCTCCGGGACTGCACATCTATGGCTACACCTTC
. | TRBJ1-2 | TRBV7-9 | . | CASSFFTETAVTF | TGTGCCAGCAGCTTTTTCACAGAGACGGCCGTCACCTTC
. | TRBJ2-5 | TRBV23-1 | . | CASSQLSKWGTLRETQYF | TGCGCCAGCAGTCAATTATCTAAGTGGGGGACTTTGAGGGAGACCCAGTACTTC
TRBD2 | TRBJ2-2 | TRBV6-5 | . | CASSYFGAGMNTGELFF | TGTGCCAGCAGTTACTTCGGAGCGGGGATGAACACCGGGGAGCTGTTTTTT
TRBD1 | TRBJ1-6 | TRBV30 | few | CAWSVRQGIEKSPLHF | TGTGCCTGGAGTGTACGACAGGGGATTGAAAAATCACCCCTCCACTTT
TRBD2 | TRBJ2-7 | TRBV2 | . | CASQGLALAYEQYF | TGTGCCAGCCAAGGACTAGCACTCGCCTACGAGCAGTACTTC
TRBD2 | TRBJ2-6 | TRBV10-3 | . | CAISEAGGAGANVLTF | TGTGCCATCAGTGAAGCGGGGGGGGCTGGGGCCAACGTCCTGACTTTC
. | TRBJ2-5 | TRBV10-1 | few | CASSEQGSRQETQYF | TGCGCCAGCAGTGAACAGGGATCTCGCCAAGAGACCCAGTACTTC
TRBD1 | TRBJ1-1 | TRBV30 | . | CAWSLDRVTEAFF | TGTGCCTGGTCCTTGGACAGGGTCACTGAAGCTTTCTTT
. | TRBJ1-2 | TRBV30 | few | CAWRDRFDSTYGYTF | TGTGCCTGGAGAGACAGGTTTGACAGCACCTATGGCTACACCTTC
. | TRBJ2-3 | TRBV30 | few | CAWSVLAGRTDTQYF | TGTGCCTGGAGTGTGCTCGCGGGGCGCACAGATACGCAGTATTTT
TRBD2 | TRBJ2-7 | TRBV12-3/TRBV12-4 | . | CASSVAGGINYEQYF | TGTGCCAGCAGTGTAGCGGGGGGAATTAACTACGAGCAGTACTTC
. | TRBJ1-1 | TRBV10-3 | . | CAISDSRAENTEAFF | TGTGCCATCAGTGATAGTAGGGCCGAGAACACTGAAGCTTTCTTT
. | TRBJ1-5 | TRBV19 | once | CASSITPGSNQPQHF | TGTGCCAGTAGTATAACGCCCGGGTCGAATCAGCCCCAGCATTTT
TRBD1 | TRBJ1-2 | TRBV19 | . | CASSIGTGGDYGYTF | TGTGCCAGTAGTATAGGGACAGGAGGAGACTATGGCTACACCTTC
. | TRBJ1-5 | TRBV19 | . | CASCLVNSNQPQHF | TGTGCCAGTTGTCTTGTGAATAGCAATCAGCCCCAGCATTTT
. | TRBJ1-1 | TRBV6-1 | . | CASRPDRTENTEAFF | TGTGCCAGCAGACCCGACCGGACAGAGAACACTGAAGCTTTCTTT
. | TRBJ1-6 | TRBV12-3/TRBV12-4 | . | CASSLKSGSPLHF | TGTGCCAGCAGTTTAAAGTCGGGATCACCCCTCCACTTT
TRBD2 | TRBJ2-3 | TRBV2 | few | CASFTRLGSGDRWDTQYF | TGTGCCAGCTTTACACGGTTAGGTAGCGGGGATAGGTGGGATACGCAGTATTTT
. | TRBJ1-6 | TRBV20-1 | . | CSAAGQYNSPLHF | TGCAGTGCCGCAGGACAGTATAATTCACCCCTCCACTTT
. | TRBJ1-3 | TRBV11-3 | few | CASSFPDGRSGNTIYF | TGTGCCAGCAGCTTCCCCGACGGACGCTCTGGAAACACCATATATTTT
. | TRBJ1-1 | TRBV25-1 | few | CASSDSWDTEAFF | TGTGCCAGCAGTGATTCCTGGGACACTGAAGCTTTCTTT
. | TRBJ2-3 | TRBV6-1 | . | CASEGSTDTQYF | TGTGCCAGCGAAGGGAGCACAGATACGCAGTATTTT